This TCR beta chain comes out of a study of T cells after yellow fever vaccination. Study observations and caveats: CD4 and CD8 compartments shared a small share of clonotypes, likely from convergent recombination.

V dropped 3 bases and J dropped 6 bases, with 8 bases sitting between them. The germline CDR1 and CDR2 sequences are SEHNR and FQNEAQ (reference sequence). This CDR3 spans 12 amino acids. TCRdb reprocessed the 5' RACE reads via MiXCR and lists one record per CDR3 protein. The sample contains around 530,000 distinct CDR3 sequences, roughly a sixth of which appear only once. This clonotype was seen more than once but under ten times. What it binds is not known. This sequence originates from a man younger than 30 who received the YFV17D yellow fever vaccine. The gene calls are TRBV7-9 and TRBJ1-2; weak D call: TRBD1 (5 bases). The sample here was PBMCs, taken 5 to 6 days after the first yellow fever vaccination. The CDR3 region is CASSLGEHGYTF. DNA for the CDR3: TGTGCCAGCAGCTTGGGGGAGCATGGCTACACCTTC.